The 12 T cell receptor beta chains in this list originate from one sample, sequenced in a study of T cells expressing NK-cell markers. TCRdb reprocessed the 5' RACE reads and reports one entry per CDR3 protein, with no DNA. This sample's table has over 250,000 distinct CDR3 sequences. The sample comprised blood T cells: a sorted CD56 or NKG2C T cell subset, CD4+ or CD8+ T cells, or bulk PBMC T cells (not recorded which). The receptors were gathered from a woman aged 18 to 75 in good health.

The chain employs TRBV12-3 or TRBV12-4 and TRBJ1-1. CDR3 size: 15 residues. Here the CDR3 reads CASEEAGPRNTEAFF.

The chain joins TRBV6-1 to TRBJ2-1; as DNA is missing, the TRBD2 call by TCRdb cannot be tested. CDR1 is MNHNS and CDR2 is SASEGT in the germline V gene. CDR3 length equals 18 residues. The CDR3 here is CASSPPGGLAGDYNEQFF.

This chain connects TRBV6-2 or TRBV6-3 to TRBJ2-3. The germline gives CDR1 MNHEY, CDR2 SVGEGT. The length of the CDR3 is 13 residues. This CDR3 reads CASSSNPADTQYF.

The chain has TRBV28 and TRBJ2-1; TCRdb's D gene call, TRBD1, goes unchecked for lack of DNA. Germline CDR1 is MDHEN and CDR2 is SYDVKM. The CDR3 has 16 amino acids. CDR3 protein: CASTAPLAEPSREQFF.

The rearrangement links TRBV5-1 to TRBJ1-5; TCRdb's D call of TRBD1 is untestable without DNA. Germline CDR1 reads SGHRS; CDR2 reads YFSETQ. CDR3 size: 14 residues. This CDR3 is CASGPGGGEQPQHF.

The rearrangement joins TRBV14 to TRBJ2-1; TCRdb's assignment of TRBD1 cannot be checked, as there is no DNA. Germline-derived CDR1 and CDR2 are SGHDN and FVKESK. This CDR3 has 14 amino acids. The CDR3 protein is CASSQVWGFDEQFF.

V gene TRBV7-3 combines with J gene TRBJ1-2. CDR1 is SGHTA, CDR2 FQGTGA, per germline. The CDR3 length is 16 residues. The CDR3 sequence: CASSVTGTTSNYGYTF.

The chain has TRBV12-3 or TRBV12-4 and TRBJ2-3; TCRdb's D gene call, TRBD1, goes unchecked for lack of DNA. This CDR3 spans 20 amino acids. The CDR3 here is CASSIRDRGFAGGPVGTQYF.

The genes are TRBV5-1 and TRBJ2-1; TCRdb's assignment of TRBD2 cannot be checked, as there is no DNA. This CDR3 comprises 16 residues. The V gene's germline CDR1 is SGHRS and CDR2 YFSETQ. CDR3 region: CASSLTSASSYNEQFF.

This chain uses TRBV29-1 with TRBJ1-2; TCRdb's D gene call, TRBD1, goes unchecked for lack of DNA. The CDR3 sequence is 12 residues long. Germline V gives CDR1 SQVTM, CDR2 ANQGSEA. CDR3 region: CSVEGRGIGYTF. The full variable domain, rest sourced from reference TRBV29-1 and TRBJ1-2, is SAVISQKPSRDICQRGTSLTIQCQVDSQVTMMFWYRQQPGQSLTLIATANQGSEATYESGFVIDKFPISRPNLTFSTLTVSNMSPEDSSIYLCSVEGRGIGYTFGSGTRLTVV.

This chain connects TRBV10-3 to TRBJ2-3; the TCRdb D gene call, TRBD1, has no DNA to confirm it. The CDR3 runs 14 residues. Germline CDR1 reads ENHRY; CDR2 reads SYGVKD. CDR3 sequence: CAIDSGPITDTQYF.

The rearrangement joins TRBV7-3 to TRBJ2-1; with no DNA, the TCRdb D assignment of TRBD2 cannot be verified. The CDR3 extends over 14 amino acids. The germline V gene has CDR1 SGHTA and CDR2 FQGTGA. CDR3 region: CASSLRGLPNEQFF.